The rows below give T cell receptor beta chains drawn from one sample of a study of shared clonotypes between healthy human individuals. Data came from immunoSEQ multiplex PCR; TCRdb stores just in-frame clones and leaves some out. The data show 2 million to 3 million clones, over 85% seen once. The specimen sequenced was naive CD4+ T cells from PBMCs. The receptors derive from a man younger than 30 in good health. Some clones in this sample may be carry-over from other donors' samples. Both conserved end residues are part of each CDR3. A D gene is named only where the DNA matches it firmly. Rows give clone size only sometimes, using once, few, many, or a class for an expanded clone.

V: TRBV11-2
J: TRBJ1-2
size: -
D: -
CDR3: CASSFAPGGLNGYTF
DNA: TGTGCCAGCAGCTTCGCCCCTGGGGGGCTCAATGGCTACACCTTC

V: TRBV5-6
J: TRBJ1-2
size: -
D: -
CDR3: CASSLGQGGFGYTF
DNA: TGTGCCAGCAGCTTGGGGCAGGGCGGTTTTGGCTACACCTTC

V: TRBV7-8
J: TRBJ2-1
size: once
D: -
CDR3: CASSSGSSRAYNEQFF
DNA: TGTGCCAGCAGCAGCGGGTCTAGCCGAGCATACAATGAGCAGTTCTTC

V: TRBV5-1
J: TRBJ1-3
size: -
D: -
CDR3: CASGDGGNTIYF
DNA: TGCGCCAGCGGGGACGGGGGAAACACCATATATTTT

V: TRBV7-2
J: TRBJ2-4
size: -
D: -
CDR3: CASSLAGTSYIQYF
DNA: TGTGCCAGCAGCTTAGCCGGGACCTCCTACATTCAGTACTTC

V: TRBV6-6
J: TRBJ2-7
size: -
D: -
CDR3: CASSSQGFSYEQYF
DNA: TGTGCCAGCAGTTCCCAAGGTTTCTCCTACGAGCAGTACTTC

V: TRBV5-1
J: TRBJ2-1
size: once
D: TRBD1
CDR3: CASSGDRGPFNEQFF
DNA: TGCGCCAGCAGCGGCGACAGGGGGCCCTTTAATGAGCAGTTCTTC

V: TRBV7-6
J: TRBJ1-5
size: -
D: TRBD1
CDR3: CASSFGTGEQPQHF
DNA: TGTGCCAGCAGCTTCGGGACAGGGGAGCAGCCCCAGCATTTT

V: TRBV9
J: TRBJ1-5
size: -
D: TRBD1
CDR3: CASSATGGIQPQHF
DNA: TGTGCCAGCAGTGCTACAGGGGGCATTCAGCCCCAGCATTTT

V: TRBV2
J: TRBJ2-5
size: -
D: TRBD1
CDR3: CASSQDRAFRGTQYF
DNA: TGTGCCAGCAGTCAGGACAGGGCCTTTAGGGGGACCCAGTACTTC

V: TRBV28
J: TRBJ2-1
size: -
D: TRBD1
CDR3: CASSLPGTGDNEQFF
DNA: TGTGCCAGCAGTTTACCCGGGACAGGGGACAATGAGCAGTTCTTC

V: TRBV28
J: TRBJ2-2
size: -
D: -
CDR3: CASSLDGVTGELFF
DNA: TGTGCCAGCAGTTTGGATGGTGTCACCGGGGAGCTGTTTTTT

V: TRBV5-4
J: TRBJ2-2
size: -
D: -
CDR3: CASSSRSRVGNGELFF
DNA: TGTGCCAGCAGCTCTCGAAGCAGGGTCGGTAACGGGGAGCTGTTTTTT

V: TRBV5-1
J: TRBJ2-4
size: -
D: TRBD2
CDR3: CASTPGGAPKNIQYF
DNA: TGCGCCAGCACCCCGGGGGGGGCTCCTAAAAACATTCAGTACTTC